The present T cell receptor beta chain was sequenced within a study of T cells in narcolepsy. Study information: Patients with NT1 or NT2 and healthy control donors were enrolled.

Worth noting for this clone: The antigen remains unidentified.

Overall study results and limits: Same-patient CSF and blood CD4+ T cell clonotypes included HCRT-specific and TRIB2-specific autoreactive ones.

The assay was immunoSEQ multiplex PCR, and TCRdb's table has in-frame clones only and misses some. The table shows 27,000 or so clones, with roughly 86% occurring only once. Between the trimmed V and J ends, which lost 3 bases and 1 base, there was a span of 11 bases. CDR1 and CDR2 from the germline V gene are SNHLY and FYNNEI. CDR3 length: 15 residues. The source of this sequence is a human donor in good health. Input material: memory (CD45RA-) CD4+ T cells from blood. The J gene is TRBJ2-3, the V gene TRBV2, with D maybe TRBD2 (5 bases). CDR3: CASSDKRARTDTQYF. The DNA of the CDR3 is TGTGCCAGCAGTGATAAGAGGGCTCGCACAGATACGCAGTATTTT.